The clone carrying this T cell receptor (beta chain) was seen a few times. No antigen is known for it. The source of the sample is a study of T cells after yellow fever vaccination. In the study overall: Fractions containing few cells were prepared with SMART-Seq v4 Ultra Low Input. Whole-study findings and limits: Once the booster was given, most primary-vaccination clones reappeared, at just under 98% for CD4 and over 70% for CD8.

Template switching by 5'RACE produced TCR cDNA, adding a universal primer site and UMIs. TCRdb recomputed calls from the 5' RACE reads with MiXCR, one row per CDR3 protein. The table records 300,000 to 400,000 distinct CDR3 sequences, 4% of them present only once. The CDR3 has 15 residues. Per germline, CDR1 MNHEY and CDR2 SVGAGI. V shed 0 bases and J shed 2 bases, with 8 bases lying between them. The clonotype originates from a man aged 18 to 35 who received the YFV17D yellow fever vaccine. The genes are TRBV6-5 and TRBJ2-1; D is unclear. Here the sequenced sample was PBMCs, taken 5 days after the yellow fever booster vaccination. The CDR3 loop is CASSYSGDPYNEQFF. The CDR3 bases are TGTGCCAGCAGTTACTCTGGGGATCCCTACAATGAGCAGTTCTTC.